Listed here are 9 T cell receptor beta chains from one sample, sequenced in a study of TIL therapy for anti-PD-1-resistant metastatic lung cancer. Time point defined: pre-treatment sample, taken before nivolumab and TIL therapy. The immunoSEQ assay was v3. Sequenced by immunoSEQ multiplex PCR; TCRdb stores in-frame clones only, minus some. The table lists about 50,000 clones, just over 85% of them singletons. The source was blood, collected at baseline. These receptors all come from a person aged 25 to 85 with non-small cell lung cancer.

The V and J genes are TRBV28 and TRBJ2-7; 10 nucleotides match TRBD1. From germline, CDR1 is MDHEN and CDR2 SYDVKM. J lost 0 bases, V lost 4 bases, and 3 bases had no gene match. CDR3 size: 15 residues. The CDR3 nucleotides are TGTGCCAGCAGTTCGGGGACAGGGGACTCCTACGAGCAGTACTTC. The encoded protein is CASSSGTGDSYEQYF.

The chain has TRBV7-3 and TRBJ2-7; no firm D call. V was clipped by 1 base and J by 3 bases, with 10 bases between them. Germline CDR1 and CDR2: SGHTA and FQGTGA. CDR3 length: 14 amino acids. The CDR3 DNA reads as TGTGCCAGCAGCTTAAACAGACCTAGCTACGAGCAGTACTTC. This translates into CASSLNRPSYEQYF. Full variable domain (outside the CDR3, taken from reference TRBV7-3 and TRBJ2-7): GAGVSQTPSNKVTEKGKYVELRCDPISGHTALYWYRQSLGQGPEFLIYFQGTGAADDSGLPNDRFFAVRPEGSVSTLKIQRTERGDSAVYLCASSLNRPSYEQYFGPGTRLTVT.

The V and J genes are TRBV7-9 and TRBJ2-1, with TRBD1 matching over 12 bases. V shed 5 bases and J 10 bases; nucleotides not matched to a gene: 9. Germline values: CDR1 SEHNR, CDR2 FQNEAQ (reference sequence). The CDR3 is 15 amino acids. CDR3 sequence reads: CASSLSGTGGVEQFF. The DNA for the CDR3 is TGTGCCAGCAGCCTCTCCGGGACAGGGGGCGTGGAGCAGTTCTTC.

V usage is TRBV13 and J usage is TRBJ2-7; D is unclear. The germline CDR1 and CDR2 sequences are PRHDT and FYEKMQ (reference sequence). Trimming stripped 5 bases from V and 3 bases from J, with 17 bases between. CDR3 length equals 15 residues. CDR3 sequence (DNA): TGTGCCAGCAGCCATTGGGCAGGCCCCAGCTACGAGCAGTACTTC. Protein sequence: CASSHWAGPSYEQYF. Full variable domain (missing parts from reference TRBV13 and TRBJ2-7): AAGVIQSPRHLIKEKRETATLKCYPIPRHDTVYWYQQGPGQDPQFLISFYEKMQSDKGSIPDRFSAQQFSDYHSELNMSSLELGDSALYFCASSHWAGPSYEQYFGPGTRLTVT.

The V and J genes are TRBV18 and TRBJ1-4, with D unresolved. The CDR3 has 16 amino acids. The germline CDR1 and CDR2 sequences are KGHSH and LQKENI. The V end was cut by 1 base, the J end by 0 bases, with 9 bases between. CDR3 in amino acids: CASSPRGYPTNEKLFF. The CDR3 DNA follows: TGTGCCAGCTCACCACGCGGATACCCAACTAATGAAAAACTGTTTTTT.

The chain joins TRBV18 to TRBJ2-7, with 10 bases identical to TRBD1. The CDR3 extends over 15 amino acids. Germline V CDR1 and CDR2: KGHSH, LQKENI. Germline trimming cut 3 bases from V and 1 base from J; bases unmatched to any gene: 3. For the CDR3, the DNA is TGTGCCAGCTCACCTCCGGGACAGGGGTCCTACGAGCAGTACTTC. It translates to CASSPPGQGSYEQYF.

The rearrangement links TRBV5-1 to TRBJ2-5; TRBD2 agrees at 11 bases. Germline CDR1 is SGHRS and CDR2 is YFSETQ. Trimming cost V 3 bases and J 5 bases; bases outside gene matches: 9. The CDR3 length is 16 residues. The CDR3 nucleotides read TGCGCCAGCAGCTCCCCTAGCGGGGGGACGCAGGAGACCCAGTACTTC. Residues: CASSSPSGGTQETQYF.

Worth noting for this clone: The same CDR3 can be traced to other DNA sequences in this sample. The gene calls are TRBV2 and TRBJ1-5, with D uncertain. Germline V lookup: CDR1 SNHLY, CDR2 FYNNEI. CDR3 size: 14 residues. Trimming removed 3 bases at V and 6 bases at J, with 12 bases between. This chain's CDR3 is CASSDSGRGQPQHF. As DNA, the CDR3 is TGTGCCAGCAGTGATTCCGGTCGCGGTCAGCCCCAGCATTTT.

As to this clone: A junction boundary mismatches the germline segment, possibly from a read error. The CDR3 is CVSSLGRSNQPQHF. The CDR3 region has the DNA TGTGTCAGCAGCTTGGGGCGGAGCAATCAGCCCCAGCATTTT. This rearrangement joins TRBV5-5 to TRBJ1-5; D possibly corresponds to TRBD1 (5 bases). The CDR3 consists of 14 residues. CDR1 SGHKS and CDR2 YYEKEE come from the germline V gene (reference sequence). Based on the CDR3 plus reference TRBV5-5 and TRBJ1-5, the full variable domain is DAGVTQSPTHLIKTRGQQVTLRCSPISGHKSVSWYQQVLGQGPQFIFQYYEKEERGRGNFPDRFSARQFPNYSSELNVNALLLGDSALYLCVSSLGRSNQPQHFGDGTRLSIL.